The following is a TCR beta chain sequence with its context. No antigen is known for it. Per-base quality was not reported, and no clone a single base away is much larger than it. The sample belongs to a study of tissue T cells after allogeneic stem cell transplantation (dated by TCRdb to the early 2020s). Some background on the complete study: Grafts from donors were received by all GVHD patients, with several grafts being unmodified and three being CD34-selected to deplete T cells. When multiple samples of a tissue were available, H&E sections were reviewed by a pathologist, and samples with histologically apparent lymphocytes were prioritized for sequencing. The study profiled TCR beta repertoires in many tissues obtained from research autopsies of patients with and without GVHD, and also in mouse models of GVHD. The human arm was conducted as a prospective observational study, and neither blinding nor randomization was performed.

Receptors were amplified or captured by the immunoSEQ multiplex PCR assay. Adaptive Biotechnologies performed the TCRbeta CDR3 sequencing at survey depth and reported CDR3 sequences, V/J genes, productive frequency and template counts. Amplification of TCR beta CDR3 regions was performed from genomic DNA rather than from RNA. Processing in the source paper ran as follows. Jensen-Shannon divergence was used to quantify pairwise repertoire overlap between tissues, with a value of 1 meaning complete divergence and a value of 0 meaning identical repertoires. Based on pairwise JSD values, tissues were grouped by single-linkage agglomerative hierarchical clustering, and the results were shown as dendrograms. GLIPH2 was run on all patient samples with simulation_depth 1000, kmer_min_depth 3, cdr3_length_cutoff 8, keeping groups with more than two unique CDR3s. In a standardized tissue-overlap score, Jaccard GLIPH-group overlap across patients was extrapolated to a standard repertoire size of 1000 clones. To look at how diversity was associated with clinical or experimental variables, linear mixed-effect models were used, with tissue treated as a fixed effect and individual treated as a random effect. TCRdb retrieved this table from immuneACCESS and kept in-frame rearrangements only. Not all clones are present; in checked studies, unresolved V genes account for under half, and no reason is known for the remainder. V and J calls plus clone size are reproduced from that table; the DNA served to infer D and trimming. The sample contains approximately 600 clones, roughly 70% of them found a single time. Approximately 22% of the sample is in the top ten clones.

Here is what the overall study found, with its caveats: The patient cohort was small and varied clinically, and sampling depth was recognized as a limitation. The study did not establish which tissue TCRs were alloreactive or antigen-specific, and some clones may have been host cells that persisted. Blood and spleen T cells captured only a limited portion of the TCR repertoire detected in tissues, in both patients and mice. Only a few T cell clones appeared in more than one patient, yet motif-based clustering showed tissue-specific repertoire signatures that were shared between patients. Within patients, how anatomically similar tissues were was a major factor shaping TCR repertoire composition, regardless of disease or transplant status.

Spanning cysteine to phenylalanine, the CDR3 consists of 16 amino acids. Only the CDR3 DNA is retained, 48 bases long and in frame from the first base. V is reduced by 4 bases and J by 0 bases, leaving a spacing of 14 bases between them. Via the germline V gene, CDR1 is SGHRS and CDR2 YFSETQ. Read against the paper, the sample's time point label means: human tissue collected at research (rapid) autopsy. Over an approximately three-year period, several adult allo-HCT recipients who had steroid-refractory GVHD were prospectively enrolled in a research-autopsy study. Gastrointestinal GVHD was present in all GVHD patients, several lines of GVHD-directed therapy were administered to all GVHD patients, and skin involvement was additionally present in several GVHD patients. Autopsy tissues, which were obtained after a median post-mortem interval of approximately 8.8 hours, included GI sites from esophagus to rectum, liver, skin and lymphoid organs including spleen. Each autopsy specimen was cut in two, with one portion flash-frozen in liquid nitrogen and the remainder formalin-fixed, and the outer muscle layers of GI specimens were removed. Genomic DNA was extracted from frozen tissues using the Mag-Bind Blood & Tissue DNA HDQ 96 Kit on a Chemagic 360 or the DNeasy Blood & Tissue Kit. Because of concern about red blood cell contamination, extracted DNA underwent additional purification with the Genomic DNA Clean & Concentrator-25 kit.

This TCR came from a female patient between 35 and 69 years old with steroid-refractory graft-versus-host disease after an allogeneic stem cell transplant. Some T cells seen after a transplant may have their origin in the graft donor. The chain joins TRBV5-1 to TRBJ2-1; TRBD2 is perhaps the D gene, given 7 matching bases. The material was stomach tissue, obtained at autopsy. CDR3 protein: CASSPGGTTSYNEQFF. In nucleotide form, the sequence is TGCGCCAGCAGCCCCGGGGGGACAACCTCCTACAATGAGCAGTTCTTC.